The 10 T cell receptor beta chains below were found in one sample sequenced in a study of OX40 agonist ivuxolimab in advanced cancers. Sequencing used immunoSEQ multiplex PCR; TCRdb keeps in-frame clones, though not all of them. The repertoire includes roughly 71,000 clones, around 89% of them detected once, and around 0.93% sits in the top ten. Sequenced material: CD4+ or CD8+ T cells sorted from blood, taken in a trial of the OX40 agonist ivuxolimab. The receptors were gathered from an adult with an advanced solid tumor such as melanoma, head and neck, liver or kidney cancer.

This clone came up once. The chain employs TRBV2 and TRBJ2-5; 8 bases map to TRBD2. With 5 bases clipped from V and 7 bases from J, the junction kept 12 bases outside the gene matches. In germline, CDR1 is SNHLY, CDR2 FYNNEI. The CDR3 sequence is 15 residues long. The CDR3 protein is CASSPRGGPRGTQYF. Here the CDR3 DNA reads TGTGCCAGCAGTCCCCGGGGGGGCCCGAGGGGGACCCAGTACTTC. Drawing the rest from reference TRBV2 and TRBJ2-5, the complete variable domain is EPEVTQTPSHQVTQMGQEVILRCVPISNHLYFYWYRQILGQKVEFLVSFYNNEISEKSEIFDDQFSVERPDGSNFTLKIRSTKLEDSAMYFCASSPRGGPRGTQYFGPGTRLLVL.

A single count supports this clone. This chain's CDR3 is CASAPDGDQPQHF. Here the CDR3 DNA reads TGTGCCAGCGCCCCGGACGGGGATCAGCCCCAGCATTTT. The V gene is TRBV2, the J gene TRBJ1-5; D is unclear. Germline V gene data show CDR1 as SNHLY and CDR2 as FYNNEI. The CDR3 loop spans 13 amino acids. V dropped 8 bases and J dropped 5 bases, with 13 bases sitting between them.

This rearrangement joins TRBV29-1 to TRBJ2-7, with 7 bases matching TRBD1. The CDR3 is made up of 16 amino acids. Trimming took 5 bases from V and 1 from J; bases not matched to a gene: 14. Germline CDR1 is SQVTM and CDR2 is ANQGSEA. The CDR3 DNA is TGCAGCGTTATAGATGAGAGGACAGGAGGTTCCTACGAGCAGTACTTC. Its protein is CSVIDERTGGSYEQYF.

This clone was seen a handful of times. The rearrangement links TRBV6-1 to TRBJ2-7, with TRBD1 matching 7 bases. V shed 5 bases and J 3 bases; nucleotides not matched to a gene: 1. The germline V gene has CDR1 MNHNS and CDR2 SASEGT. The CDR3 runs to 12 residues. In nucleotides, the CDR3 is TGTGCCAGCAGTAGGGACAGCTACGAGCAGTACTTC. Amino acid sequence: CASSRDSYEQYF.

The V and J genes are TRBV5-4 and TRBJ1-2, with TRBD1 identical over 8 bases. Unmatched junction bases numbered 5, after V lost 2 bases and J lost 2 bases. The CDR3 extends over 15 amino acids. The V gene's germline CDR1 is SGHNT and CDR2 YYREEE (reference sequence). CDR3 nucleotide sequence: TGTGCCAGCAGCTTAGACAGGGGTAACAACTATGGCTACACCTTC. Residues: CASSLDRGNNYGYTF.

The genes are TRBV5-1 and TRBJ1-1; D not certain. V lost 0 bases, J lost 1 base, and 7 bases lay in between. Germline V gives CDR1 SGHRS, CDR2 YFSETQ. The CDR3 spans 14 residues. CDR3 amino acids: CASSLVGRNTEAFF. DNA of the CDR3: TGCGCCAGCAGCTTGGTGGGGAGGAACACTGAAGCTTTCTTT.

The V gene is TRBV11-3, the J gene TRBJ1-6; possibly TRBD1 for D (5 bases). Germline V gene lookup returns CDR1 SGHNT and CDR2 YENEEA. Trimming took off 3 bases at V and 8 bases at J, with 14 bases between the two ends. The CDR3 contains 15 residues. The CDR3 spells CASSLHQGGDSPLHF. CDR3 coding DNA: TGTGCCAGCAGCTTGCACCAGGGTGGGGATTCACCCCTCCACTTT.

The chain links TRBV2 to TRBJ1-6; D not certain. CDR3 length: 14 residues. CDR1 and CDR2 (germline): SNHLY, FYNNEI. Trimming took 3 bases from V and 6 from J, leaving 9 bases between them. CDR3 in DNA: TGTGCCAGCAGTGAGGGAGTCCTTAATTCACCCCTCCACTTT. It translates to CASSEGVLNSPLHF.

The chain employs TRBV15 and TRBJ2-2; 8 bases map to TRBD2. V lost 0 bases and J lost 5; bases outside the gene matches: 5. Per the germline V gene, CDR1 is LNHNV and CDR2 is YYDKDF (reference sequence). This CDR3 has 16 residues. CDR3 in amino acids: CATSRDRASGTGELFF. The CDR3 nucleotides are TGTGCCACCAGCAGAGATAGGGCTAGCGGGACCGGGGAGCTGTTTTTT.

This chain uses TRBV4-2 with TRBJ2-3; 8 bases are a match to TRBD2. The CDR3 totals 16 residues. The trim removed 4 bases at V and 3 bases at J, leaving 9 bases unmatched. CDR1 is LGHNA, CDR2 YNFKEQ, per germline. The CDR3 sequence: CASSPLGGGGTDTQYF. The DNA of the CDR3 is TGTGCCAGCAGCCCCCTCGGGGGGGGAGGTACAGATACGCAGTATTTT.